These 20 T cell receptor beta chains were all obtained from the same sample, sequenced in a study of shared clonotypes between healthy human individuals. Method: immunoSEQ multiplex PCR; TCRdb's copy keeps in-frame clones and lacks some. The data hold roughly 410,000 clones, with around 96% observed a single time. Sequencing input: memory CD8+ T cells sorted from blood. Subset: CD45RO+ cells pooled with CCR7-negative TemRA cells. All receptors come from a man aged 25-40 years in good health.

The rearrangement uses TRBV9 and TRBJ2-2, with D possibly matching TRBD2 (6 bases). This CDR3 has 16 amino acids. The germline CDR1 and CDR2 sequences are SGDLS and YYNGEE. V lost 0 bases, J lost 2 bases, and 11 bases lay in between. The CDR3, as DNA: TGTGCCAGCAGCGTAGATAGGCGGGAAAACACCGGGGAGCTGTTTTTT. Its translation is CASSVDRRENTGELFF.

The chain joins TRBV7-4 to TRBJ1-3, with D possibly matching TRBD1 (5 bases). V dropped 3 bases and J dropped 3 bases, with 24 bases sitting between them. The CDR3 runs 19 residues. The germline CDR1 and CDR2 sequences are SGHVT and SQSDAQ. CDR3 sequence reads: CASSLVSLIEGFCGNTIYF. The CDR3 DNA reads as TGTGCCAGCAGCTTGGTCAGCTTAATTGAGGGGTTTTGTGGAAACACCATATATTTT.

This clone was seen only a few times. The V and J genes are TRBV4-1 and TRBJ1-2; D unresolved. CDR3 length: 13 residues. Germline V gene sequence: CDR1 MGHRA, CDR2 YSYEKL. V lost 0 bases and J lost 4, with 6 bases in between. Here the CDR3 DNA reads TGCGCCAGCAGCCAAGACGACTTCTATGGCTACACCTTC. It is translated as CASSQDDFYGYTF.

With respect to this clone: Other DNA sequences in the same sample also yield this CDR3. V is TRBV27 and J is TRBJ2-1; TRBD2 agrees at 9 bases. From germline, CDR1 is MNHEY and CDR2 SMNVEV (reference sequence). This CDR3 region has 14 residues. Trimming cost V 6 bases and J 4 bases; bases outside gene matches: 4. The CDR3 DNA follows: TGTGCCAGCAGCGGGACTAGCCTTTACAATGAGCAGTTCTTC. Translating it yields CASSGTSLYNEQFF.

The chain has TRBV4-1 and TRBJ2-5, with 9 bases aligning to TRBD2. CDR1 and CDR2 from the germline V gene are MGHRA and YSYEKL. This CDR3 contains 15 residues. Germline trimming cut 0 bases from V and 3 bases from J; bases unmatched to any gene: 2. The CDR3 protein is CASSQERLAEETQYF. The DNA for the CDR3 is TGCGCCAGCAGCCAAGAACGACTAGCGGAAGAGACCCAGTACTTC.

The chain recombines TRBV2 with TRBJ1-1; maybe TRBD1 (5 bases). The CDR3 has 14 residues. V dropped 6 bases and J dropped 1 base, with 12 bases sitting between them. Germline CDR1 reads SNHLY; CDR2 reads FYNNEI. CDR3 in amino acids: CASSPRASNTEAFF. CDR3 coding DNA: TGTGCCAGCAGCCCCAGGGCCTCGAACACTGAAGCTTTCTTT.

In the case of this clone: This sample also contains other DNA sequences that code for the same CDR3. V is TRBV5-1 and J is TRBJ1-3; no clear D. The CDR3 loop spans 15 amino acids. The V gene lost 0 bases and the J gene lost 1 base, with 8 bases spanning the gap. Germline loops: CDR1 SGHRS, CDR2 YFSETQ. The CDR3 DNA reads TGCGCCAGCAGCTTGGGATCCTCTTCTGGAAACACCATATATTTT. Protein: CASSLGSSSGNTIYF.

The chain combines TRBV5-4 with TRBJ2-2, with 7 positions matching TRBD1. V shed 3 bases and J 0 bases; nucleotides not matched to a gene: 8. The CDR3 covers 17 residues. Germline V gives CDR1 SGHNT, CDR2 YYREEE (reference sequence). The CDR3 reads CASSSWDSSANTGELFF. The CDR3 bases are TGTGCCAGCAGCTCGTGGGACAGCAGCGCGAACACCGGGGAGCTGTTTTTT.

The J gene is TRBJ2-3, the V gene TRBV5-4; TRBD2 aligns across 13 bases. The junction had 5 bases not matched to a gene; V was cut back by 1 base and J by 6 bases. Germline V gene lookup returns CDR1 SGHNT and CDR2 YYREEE (reference sequence). This CDR3 comprises 16 residues. The CDR3 protein is CASSLRTSGSVDTQYF. The CDR3 DNA reads as TGTGCCAGCAGCTTGAGGACTAGCGGGAGTGTCGATACGCAGTATTTT.

The gene calls are TRBV7-9 and TRBJ2-3, with 8 bases aligning to TRBD1. V shed 5 bases and J 2 bases; nucleotides not matched to a gene: 12. Germline V CDR1 and CDR2: SEHNR, FQNEAQ (reference sequence). This CDR3 is 17 amino acids long. DNA of the CDR3: TGTGCCAGCAGCCCCCGGACAGGGAGGAACCTCACAGATACGCAGTATTTT. Amino acids: CASSPRTGRNLTDTQYF.

In regard to this clone: In the same sample, other DNA sequences code for this CDR3. The chain joins TRBV5-1 to TRBJ2-7, with D unresolved. The CDR3 is 12 residues long. The V gene lost 4 bases and the J gene lost 2 bases, with 7 bases spanning the gap. Germline values: CDR1 SGHRS, CDR2 YFSETQ. CDR3 amino acids: CASSRGPYEQYF. The CDR3 coding sequence is TGCGCCAGCAGCCGCGGTCCCTACGAGCAGTACTTC.

The V call is TRBV2, the J call TRBJ1-2; 10 bases fit TRBD1. The V and J ends lost 7 bases and 8 bases, in that order; junction bases with no gene match: 10. CDR3 length: 14 residues. Germline V gene data show CDR1 as SNHLY and CDR2 as FYNNEI. CDR3 in amino acids: CASNRDRGLSGYTF. DNA for the CDR3: TGTGCCAGCAATAGGGACAGGGGTCTGTCGGGCTACACCTTC.

The chain combines TRBV28 with TRBJ1-1, with D perhaps TRBD1 (5 bases). With 4 bases removed from V and 8 bases from J, the gap between germline ends came to 14 bases. Germline V CDR1 and CDR2: MDHEN, SYDVKM. This CDR3 is 13 amino acids long. This CDR3 reads CASSSQGGAEAFF. The CDR3 DNA reads TGTGCCAGCAGTTCCCAGGGAGGGGCAGAAGCTTTCTTT.

With regard to this clone: At one boundary the junction diverges from the germline segment, which might be a read error. The same CDR3 arises from other DNA sequences in this sample as well. This chain joins TRBV5-1 and TRBJ1-4; TRBD1 agrees at 8 bases. This CDR3 is built from 14 residues. The V gene's germline CDR1 is SGHRS and CDR2 YFSETQ. The CDR3 spells CASSSHRGGEKLFF. The CDR3 DNA follows: TGCGCCAGCAGCTCCCACAGGGGGGGAGAAAAACTGTTTTTC.

In its sample, this clone was seen once. The genes are TRBV2 and TRBJ2-1; D is unclear. The CDR3 covers 14 residues. Germline V gene data show CDR1 as SNHLY and CDR2 as FYNNEI. Deletions cut 5 bases from V and 1 base from J, with 9 bases between. In nucleotides, the CDR3 is TGTGCCAGCAGTCGGTGGCTTTCCTACAATGAGCAGTTCTTC. Protein sequence: CASSRWLSYNEQFF.

The V gene is TRBV30, the J gene TRBJ1-4, with D unresolved. CDR1 is GTSNPN, CDR2 SVGIG, per germline (reference sequence). This CDR3 comprises 15 residues. Trimming pared 2 bases from V and 1 base from J, leaving 11 bases between. This chain's CDR3 is CAWSRAGLTNEKLFF. The CDR3 DNA reads as TGTGCCTGGAGTCGCGCGGGTCTAACTAATGAAAAACTGTTTTTT.

V and J are TRBV9 and TRBJ2-7, with 7 bases matching TRBD1. Germline CDR1 and CDR2: SGDLS and YYNGEE. The trim removed 4 bases at V and 0 bases at J, leaving 4 bases unmatched. The CDR3 spans 14 residues. CDR3 nucleotide sequence: TGTGCCAGCAGCCCCGGACAGGTCTCCTACGAGCAGTACTTC. Protein: CASSPGQVSYEQYF.

The J gene is TRBJ2-3, the V gene TRBV6-6; TRBD2 is a possible D gene (6 bases). Trimming took 2 bases from V and 0 from J, leaving 6 bases between them. CDR3 length equals 14 residues. Germline V gene data show CDR1 as MNHNY and CDR2 as SVGAGI (reference sequence). In DNA, the CDR3 is TGTGCCAGCAGTTACAGCGGGAGCACAGATACGCAGTATTTT. Amino acids: CASSYSGSTDTQYF.

The chain has TRBV7-8 and TRBJ2-7; 10 bases map to TRBD2. The germline V gene encodes CDR1 SGHVS and CDR2 FQNEAQ. The CDR3 spans 15 residues. V trimming: 5 bases; J trimming: 3 bases; junction bases outside the gene matches: 7. CDR3 in amino acids: CASSPRTSGDYEQYF. CDR3 in DNA: TGTGCCAGCAGCCCGAGGACTAGCGGAGACTACGAGCAGTACTTC.

The chain links TRBV7-6 to TRBJ1-3; D is unresolved. This CDR3 is 15 amino acids long. Per germline, CDR1 SGHVS and CDR2 FNYEAQ. Deletions cut 5 bases from V and 0 bases from J, with 11 bases between. This CDR3 is CASSLRTRSGNTIYF. The CDR3 DNA follows: TGTGCCAGCAGCCTCCGGACCCGCTCTGGAAACACCATATATTTT.